Listed here are 5 T cell receptor beta chains from one sample, sequenced in a study of T cells in Graves' hyperthyroidism and ophthalmopathy. RNA transcripts were the template for amplifying TCR beta CDR3 regions. First-round RT-PCR of the TCR CDR3 relied on the HTBI primer set. A single record per CDR3 protein comes from TCRdb applying MiXCR to the multiplex PCR reads. The sample carries hundreds of thousands of distinct CDR3 sequences, over 12% recorded once. Material for sequencing was blood. The receptors were sampled from a woman in her 40s with Graves' ophthalmopathy.

The sample holds many counts of this clonotype. The J gene is TRBJ2-7, the V gene TRBV29-1; 7 nucleotides match TRBD2. Germline CDR1 reads SQVTM; CDR2 reads ANQGSEA. CDR3 length equals 14 residues. The trim removed 4 bases at V and 3 bases at J, leaving 9 bases unmatched. This chain's CDR3 is CSVVRELASYEQYF. DNA of the CDR3: TGCAGCGTTGTTCGGGAACTAGCGAGCTACGAGCAGTACTTC.

The genes are TRBV12-3 or TRBV12-4 and TRBJ2-7; 7 bases line up with TRBD2. The CDR3 covers 16 residues. V shed 3 bases and J 1 base; nucleotides not matched to a gene: 9. For the CDR3, the DNA is TGTGCCAGCAGTTTCTATCTAGAGGGAGGGTCCTACGAGCAGTACTTC. It yields the protein CASSFYLEGGSYEQYF.

This clonotype was seen repeatedly, ten times or more. V gene TRBV28 combines with J gene TRBJ2-2; unclear D gene. With 5 bases removed from V and 13 bases from J, the gap between germline ends came to 8 bases. The CDR3 covers 10 residues. In germline, CDR1 is MDHEN, CDR2 SYDVKM. The CDR3 loop is CASSPSRLFF. The CDR3 region has the DNA TGTGCCAGCAGTCCCTCTAGGCTGTTTTTT.

This clonotype came up many times. V usage is TRBV29-1 and J usage is TRBJ2-5; possible D gene TRBD1, 5 bases. The ends were cut back, 3 bases at V and 0 bases at J, with 8 bases in the middle. Germline CDR1 SQVTM, CDR2 ANQGSEA. The CDR3 contains 13 residues. CDR3 in amino acids: CSVDQGDQETQYF. The CDR3 DNA reads TGCAGCGTTGATCAAGGGGACCAAGAGACCCAGTACTTC.

Many counts were recorded for this clonotype. The chain combines TRBV28 with TRBJ2-7; 12 nucleotides line up with TRBD2. J lost 3 bases, V lost 6 bases, and 6 bases had no gene match. The CDR3 has 15 residues. CDR1 and CDR2 from the germline V gene are MDHEN and SYDVKM. CDR3 protein: CASSLTSGSGYEQYF. The CDR3 DNA is TGTGCCAGCAGCCTGACTAGCGGGAGCGGCTACGAGCAGTACTTC.